This is a list of T cell receptor beta chains from one sample in a study of cytomegalovirus exposure and HLA in healthy donors. Produced via immunoSEQ multiplex PCR; TCRdb's table is partial and in-frame only. The sample yields 90,000 to 120,000 clones, roughly a tenth seen once. Specimen: PBMCs. The receptor source for this set is a man aged 35 to 55 in good health and CMV-seropositive. CDR3s include the opening cysteine and the closing phenylalanine or tryptophan. The D gene is left open where the match is weak. Rows may omit the clone size; those that give it use once, few, many or a size class.

>15|TRBV5-8|.|.|TRBJ2-3
CASSLAGPGADTQYF
TGTGCCAGCAGCTTGGCAGGGCCAGGTGCAGATACGCAGTATTTT
>15|TRBV14|.|few|TRBJ2-1
CASSQVFASVDEQFF
TGTGCCAGCAGCCAAGTATTCGCATCAGTGGATGAGCAGTTCTTC
>18|TRBV4-2|.|.|TRBJ2-1
CASSLPQRRVAPYNEQFF
TGTGCCAGCAGCCTACCCCAGCGGAGGGTCGCTCCCTACAATGAGCAGTTCTTC
>13|TRBV2|.|few|TRBJ1-1
CASSEGEGTEAFF
TGTGCCAGCAGTGAGGGGGAGGGCACTGAAGCTTTCTTT
>16|TRBV4-2|TRBD2|few|TRBJ2-1
CASSQEPAGGYNEQFF
TGTGCCAGCAGCCAAGAGCCAGCGGGAGGATACAATGAGCAGTTCTTC
>16|TRBV5-8|TRBD2|few|TRBJ2-7
CASSSGLAGVSYEQYF
TGTGCCAGCAGCTCCGGGCTAGCGGGGGTATCCTACGAGCAGTACTTC
>14|TRBV27|.|few|TRBJ2-5
CASRISGPTGRQYF
TGTGCCAGCAGGATCTCCGGTCCAACAGGTCGCCAGTACTTC
>13|TRBV2|.|.|TRBJ1-2
CASRADTYYGYTF
TGTGCCAGCCGCGCGGACACCTACTATGGCTACACCTTC
>12|TRBV6-5|.|.|TRBJ2-7
CASSYSSTEQYF
TGTGCCAGCAGTTACAGCTCCACCGAGCAGTACTTC
>15|TRBV7-9|TRBD1|.|TRBJ1-2
CASSQGTGGWYGYTF
TGTGCCAGCAGCCAAGGGACAGGGGGCTGGTATGGCTACACCTTC
>16|TRBV7-9|TRBD2|.|TRBJ2-5
CASSTQRTSDWETQYF
TGTGCCAGCAGCACCCAACGGACTAGCGACTGGGAGACCCAGTACTTC
>13|TRBV2|TRBD2|.|TRBJ2-7
CASTELAAYEQYF
TGTGCCAGCACCGAACTAGCGGCCTACGAGCAGTACTTC
>13|TRBV11-3|.|few|TRBJ1-1
CASSFGPGGAAFF
TGTGCCAGCAGCTTCGGGCCCGGAGGGGCAGCTTTCTTT
>15|TRBV5-5|TRBD1|few|TRBJ1-3
CASSLGTGGGNTIYF
TGTGCCAGCAGCTTGGGGACAGGGGGCGGAAACACCATATATTTT
>15|TRBV4-2|TRBD2|.|TRBJ2-7
CASSQSGTRRDEQYF
TGTGCCAGCAGCCAGAGCGGGACTCGTCGCGACGAGCAGTACTTC
>14|TRBV5-6|.|.|TRBJ2-7
CASSLYLGNYEQYF
TGTGCCAGCAGCTTGTATCTGGGCAACTACGAGCAGTACTTC
>15|TRBV30|TRBD2|.|TRBJ2-1
CAWRQKGTISNEQFF
TGTGCCTGGAGGCAAAAGGGGACTATCAGCAATGAGCAGTTCTTC
>13|TRBV5-1|.|.|TRBJ2-1
CASSLATYAEQFF
TGCGCCAGCAGCTTGGCTACCTATGCTGAGCAGTTCTTC
>15|TRBV6-4|.|few|TRBJ2-3
CASSPEASGTDTQYF
TGTGCCAGCAGCCCTGAGGCTAGCGGCACAGATACGCAGTATTTT
>18|TRBV19|TRBD2|.|TRBJ2-1
CASSVGLAGVLSYNEQFF
TGTGCCAGTAGTGTCGGACTAGCGGGAGTGCTGTCCTACAATGAGCAGTTCTTC
>13|TRBV7-6|.|few|TRBJ2-7
CASSSEMYYEQYF
TGTGCCAGCAGCTCCGAGATGTACTACGAGCAGTACTTC
>16|TRBV14|TRBD1|once|TRBJ2-7
CASSQDLGTGSLEQYF
TGTGCCAGCAGCCAAGATCTCGGGACAGGTTCCCTCGAGCAGTACTTC
>13|TRBV5-6|TRBD1|few|TRBJ1-1
CASRRWTGTEAFF
TGTGCCAGCAGACGCTGGACAGGGACTGAAGCTTTCTTT
>11|TRBV29-1|.|few|TRBJ1-1
CSVEGAAEAFF
TGCAGCGTTGAGGGGGCCGCTGAAGCTTTCTTT
>14|TRBV6-1|.|few|TRBJ1-2
CASSERGIGSGYTF
TGTGCCAGCAGTGAACGAGGGATAGGCAGTGGCTACACCTTC
>13|TRBV7-9|.|.|TRBJ1-1
CASSLEQNTEAFF
TGTGCCAGCAGCTTAGAACAGAACACTGAAGCCTTCTTT